Described below is a single T cell receptor beta chain sequence and its context. Its antigen is unidentified. Different DNA sequences within this sample yield the same CDR3. The sample originates from a study of shared clonotypes between healthy human individuals. Profiled with immunoSEQ multiplex PCR; TCRdb holds only in-frame clones, not every one. The sample has a few million clones; approximately 92% are singletons. Overall study findings and caveats: The sharing of approximately 4.6% of naive CD4 clonotypes was seen across a few donors. Only a few donors were included, so the genetic and exposure-history diversity represented was limited.

This CDR3 spans 14 amino acids. The J segment lost 2 bases and the V segment lost 6 bases, leaving 5 bases of the junction unmatched. CDR1 is MNHEY and CDR2 is SVGAGI in the germline V gene. This TCR was sampled from a man younger than 35 in good health. Sequencing was performed on naive CD4+ T cells sorted from blood. The subset was: CD45RA+ positively selected. The V call is TRBV6-5, the J call TRBJ2-7, with 9 bases aligning to TRBD1. The CDR3 coding sequence is TGTGCCAGCAGCAGGGGACAGGGAGCCTACGAGCAGTACTTC. Its protein product is CASSRGQGAYEQYF.